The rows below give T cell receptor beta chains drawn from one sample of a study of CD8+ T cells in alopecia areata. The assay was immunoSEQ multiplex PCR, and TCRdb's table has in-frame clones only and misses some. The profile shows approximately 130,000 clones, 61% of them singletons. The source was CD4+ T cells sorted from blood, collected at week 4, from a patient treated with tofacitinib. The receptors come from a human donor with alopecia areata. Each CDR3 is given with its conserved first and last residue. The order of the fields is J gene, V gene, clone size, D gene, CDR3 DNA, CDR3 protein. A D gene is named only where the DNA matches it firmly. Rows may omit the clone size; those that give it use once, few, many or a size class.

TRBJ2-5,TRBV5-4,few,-,TGTGCCAGCAGCCGCAGCGGCCGAAGAGAGACCCAGTACTTC,CASSRSGRRETQYF
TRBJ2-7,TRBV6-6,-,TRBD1,TGTGCCAGCAGTTATTTCCTGGGGGACAGCTCCTACGAGCAGTACTTC,CASSYFLGDSSYEQYF
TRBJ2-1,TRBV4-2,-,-,TGTGCCAGCAGCCAACAGATCGACAGGCGCCACAATGAGCAGTTCTTC,CASSQQIDRRHNEQFF
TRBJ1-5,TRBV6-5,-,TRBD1,TGTGCCAGCAGCACCACAGGGGAGAGTCAGCCCCAGCATTTT,CASSTTGESQPQHF
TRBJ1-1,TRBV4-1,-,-,TGCGCCAGCAGCCTTAGCCGGGACACCGACACTGAAGCTTTCTTT,CASSLSRDTDTEAFF
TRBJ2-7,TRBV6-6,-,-,TGTGCCAGCAGTTACTCTCGGAGCTACGAGCAGTACTTC,CASSYSRSYEQYF
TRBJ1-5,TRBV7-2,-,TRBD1,TGTGCCAGCAGCGTAAGACAGGGCCATCAGCCCCAGCATTTT,CASSVRQGHQPQHF
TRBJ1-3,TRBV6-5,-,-,TGTGCCAGCAGTTACTGGGCGGCCGACTCTGGAAACACCATATATTTT,CASSYWAADSGNTIYF
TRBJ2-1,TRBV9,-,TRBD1,TGTGCCAGCAGCGGGACAGGGTACAATGAGCAGTTCTTC,CASSGTGYNEQFF
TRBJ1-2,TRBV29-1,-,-,TGCAGCGTTGAAGGGTGGGGTAATGGCTACACCTTC,CSVEGWGNGYTF
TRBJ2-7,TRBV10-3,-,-,TGTGCCATCAGTGAGTCGCTAGTGGCCGAGCAGTACTTC,CAISESLVAEQYF
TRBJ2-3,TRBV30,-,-,TGTGCCTGGAGTGTAGGAGTGGGCACAGATACGCAGTATTTT,CAWSVGVGTDTQYF
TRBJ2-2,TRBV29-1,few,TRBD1,TGCAGCGTGGGACAGGGGCAGAACACCGGGGAGCTGTTTTTT,CSVGQGQNTGELFF
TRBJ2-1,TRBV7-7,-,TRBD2,TGTGCCAGCAGCCCGACTAGCCGGGGAGAGCAGTTCTTC,CASSPTSRGEQFF
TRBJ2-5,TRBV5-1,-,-,TGCGCCAGCAGCTTTGTGGGAGTTGCCTCCCAAGAGACCCAGTACTTC,CASSFVGVASQETQYF
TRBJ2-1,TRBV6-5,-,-,TGTGCCAGCAGTTACGCGGGGCATTCCTACAATGAGCAGTTCTTC,CASSYAGHSYNEQFF
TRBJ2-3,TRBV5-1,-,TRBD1,TGCGCCGGGAAAGGCGCGACAGGGGATACGCAGTATTTT,CAGKGATGDTQYF
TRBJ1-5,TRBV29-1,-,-,TGCAGCGTTGTGGTAACAGCTGGGGGGCAGCCCCAGCATTTT,CSVVVTAGGQPQHF
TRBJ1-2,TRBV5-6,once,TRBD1,TGTGCCAGCAGCCCCGGGACAGAGTATGGCTACACCTTC,CASSPGTEYGYTF
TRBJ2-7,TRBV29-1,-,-,TGCAGCCAAGAGACAGGGAGGGGGTTTGGGACAAACTACGAGCAGTACTTC,CSQETGRGFGTNYEQYF
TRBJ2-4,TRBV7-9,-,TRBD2,TGTGCCAGCAGCTTAATGGGGACTAGCGGCAAAAACATTCAGTACTTC,CASSLMGTSGKNIQYF
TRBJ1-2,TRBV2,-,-,TGTGCCAGCAGTGATGAAGGCGATGGCTACACCTTC,CASSDEGDGYTF
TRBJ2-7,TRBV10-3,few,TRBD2,TGTGCCATCAGTGACCCCGGACTAGCGGGGGGCAGCGCCTACGAGCAGTACTTC,CAISDPGLAGGSAYEQYF
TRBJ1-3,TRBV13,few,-,TGTGCCAGCAGCTTAAAGACACCATCTGGAAACACCATATATTTT,CASSLKTPSGNTIYF
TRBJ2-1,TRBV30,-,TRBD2,TGTGCCTGGAGTGTGGGACTAGCGTACAATGAGCAGTTCTTC,CAWSVGLAYNEQFF
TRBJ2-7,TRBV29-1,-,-,TGCAGCGTTGACAGGGGATACGAGCAGTACTTC,CSVDRGYEQYF
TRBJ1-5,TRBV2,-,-,TGTGCCAGCAGTGCGGCGCTCAATAGCAATCAGCCCCAGCATTTT,CASSAALNSNQPQHF
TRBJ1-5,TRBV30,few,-,TGTGCCTGGAGTGATGGGTTCAATCAGCCCCAGCATTTT,CAWSDGFNQPQHF
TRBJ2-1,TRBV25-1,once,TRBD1,TGTGCCAGCAGCTCCCGGGACAGGTACAATGAGCAGTTCTTC,CASSSRDRYNEQFF
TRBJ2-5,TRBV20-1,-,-,TGCAGTGCTTTCCAAGAGACCCAGTACTTC,CSAFQETQYF
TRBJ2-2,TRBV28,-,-,TGTGCCAGCAGTTTTCTCCCGTCGTCGCTGTTTTTT,CASSFLPSSLFF